This T cell receptor beta chain was sequenced in a study of blood T cells in healthy people across ages. A second PCR, run for roughly 7 to 12 cycles, used a sample-barcoded 5' primer plus a J-beta primer mix. TCRdb processed the 5' RACE reads anew with MiXCR; each CDR3 protein has one entry. In the table there are approximately 800,000 distinct CDR3 sequences, roughly 53% of which are singletons. Sample: blood. The receptor comes from a man aged 80 or over in good health.

The chain's CDR3 is CSARAAGRVLSYEQYF. The DNA for the CDR3 is TGCAGTGCTAGAGCAGCAGGGCGTGTTCTCTCCTACGAGCAGTACTTC. This sequence joins TRBV20-1 and TRBJ2-7; D might be TRBD1 (5 bases). The V gene's germline CDR1 is DFQATT and CDR2 SNEGSKA (reference sequence). Trimming shortened V by 1 base and J by 0 bases, and 16 bases separated the two germline ends. This CDR3 region has 16 residues.